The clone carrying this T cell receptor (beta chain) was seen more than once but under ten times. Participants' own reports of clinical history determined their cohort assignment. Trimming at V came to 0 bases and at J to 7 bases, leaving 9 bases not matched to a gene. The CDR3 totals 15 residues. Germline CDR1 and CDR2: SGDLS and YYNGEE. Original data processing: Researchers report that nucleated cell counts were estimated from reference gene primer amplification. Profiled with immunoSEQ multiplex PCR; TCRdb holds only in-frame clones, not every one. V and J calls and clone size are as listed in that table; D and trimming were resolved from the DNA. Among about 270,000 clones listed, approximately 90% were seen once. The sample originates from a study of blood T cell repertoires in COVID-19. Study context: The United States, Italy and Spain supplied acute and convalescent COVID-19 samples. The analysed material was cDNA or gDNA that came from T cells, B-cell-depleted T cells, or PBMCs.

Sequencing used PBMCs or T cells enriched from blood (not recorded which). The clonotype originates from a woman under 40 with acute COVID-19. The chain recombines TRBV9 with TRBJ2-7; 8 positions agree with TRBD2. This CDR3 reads CASSVATTSGEEQYF. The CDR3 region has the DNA TGTGCCAGCAGCGTAGCTACTACTAGCGGTGAGGAGCAGTACTTC.